One and the same sample provided the 32 T cell receptor beta chains below, sequenced in a study of cytomegalovirus exposure and HLA in healthy donors. Both 60 Vbeta primers and 13 Jbeta primers went into the PCR. Sequencing was performed with immunoSEQ multiplex PCR; in TCRdb, only in-frame clones are kept and a portion is missing. The profile shows 150,000 to 200,000 clones, 80% to 90% of them singletons. Sequencing used PBMCs. These receptors were obtained from a man between 18 and 29 years old in good health and CMV-seropositive.

This clone was counted between two and nine times. The V and J genes are TRBV19 and TRBJ1-5; TRBD1 aligns across 8 bases. Germline lookup yields CDR1 LNHDA and CDR2 SQIVND (reference sequence). CDR3 length: 17 residues. The trim removed 5 bases at V and 3 bases at J, leaving 12 bases unmatched. The CDR3 DNA follows: TGTGCCAGTAGTGCTCGTGGCAGGGGGCGCGACAATCAGCCCCAGCATTTT. Its translation: CASSARGRGRDNQPQHF.

As DNA, the CDR3 is TGTGCCAGCAGTGGACAACGCTATAATTCACCCCTCCACTTT. It is translated as CASSGQRYNSPLHF. The V call is TRBV27, the J call TRBJ1-6; a weak D match, TRBD1 (5 bases). Germline V lookup: CDR1 MNHEY, CDR2 SMNVEV (reference sequence). V lost 5 bases to trimming and J lost 3 bases, with 8 bases between them. The CDR3 has 14 amino acids.

The chain is built from TRBV10-3 and TRBJ2-7, with 10 bases fitting TRBD1. The germline V gene encodes CDR1 ENHRY and CDR2 SYGVKD. The length of the CDR3 is 17 residues. Germline trimming cut 1 base from V and 5 bases from J; bases unmatched to any gene: 11. For the CDR3, the DNA is TGTGCCATCAGTGAGTGGGAGCCGGGACAGGGGTTCCACGAGCAGTACTTC. Residues: CAISEWEPGQGFHEQYF.

This rearrangement joins TRBV5-1 to TRBJ1-2, with 7 nucleotides matching TRBD1. From germline, CDR1 is SGHRS and CDR2 YFSETQ. This CDR3 spans 14 amino acids. Trimming removed 0 bases from V and 5 bases from J; junction bases left unmatched: 4. CDR3 nucleotide sequence: TGCGCCAGCAGCTTGGTGGGACAGCTTTATGGCTACACCTTC. This codes for CASSLVGQLYGYTF. The whole variable domain, remainder taken from reference TRBV5-1 and TRBJ1-2, is KAGVTQTPRYLIKTRGQQVTLSCSPISGHRSVSWYQQTPGQGLQFLFEYFSETQRNKGNFPGRFSGRQFSNSRSEMNVSTLELGDSALYLCASSLVGQLYGYTFGSGTRLTVV.

This chain connects TRBV7-2 to TRBJ2-7, with D possibly matching TRBD2 (5 bases). With 6 bases removed from V and 5 bases from J, the gap between germline ends came to 20 bases. In germline, CDR1 is SGHTA, CDR2 FQGNSA. The CDR3 loop spans 15 amino acids. In nucleotides, the CDR3 is TGTGCCAGCAGTGAAAACGGGATGCCTCTCCACGAGCAGTACTTC. Protein: CASSENGMPLHEQYF.

The V call is TRBV10-1, the J call TRBJ2-3; 8 bases map to TRBD1. V shed 3 bases, J shed 3 bases, and the junction held 11 bases outside the gene matches. The CDR3 loop spans 17 amino acids. Per the germline V gene, CDR1 is WNHNN and CDR2 is SYGVQD (reference sequence). The CDR3 DNA sequence: TGCGCCAGCAGTGAAACCCCACCGGGACAGGCAACAGATACGCAGTATTTT. Translation: CASSETPPGQATDTQYF.

The V call is TRBV11-2, the J call TRBJ1-2; tentatively, D is TRBD1 (6 bases). The CDR3 runs to 14 residues. The V end was cut by 1 base, the J end by 8 bases, with 14 bases between. In germline, CDR1 is SGHAT, CDR2 FQNNGV. CDR3 nucleotide sequence: TGTGCCAGCAGCTTAGGGTCAGGGGTCGGCGGCTACACCTTC. This encodes CASSLGSGVGGYTF. The variable domain in full, completed from reference TRBV11-2 and TRBJ1-2, reads EAGVAQSPRYKIIEKRQSVAFWCNPISGHATLYWYQQILGQGPKLLIQFQNNGVVDDSQLPKDRFSAERLKGVDSTLKIQPAKLEDSAVYLCASSLGSGVGGYTFGSGTRLTVV.

The chain links TRBV25-1 to TRBJ2-7, with 7 bases aligning to TRBD1. Germline V gene lookup returns CDR1 MGHDK and CDR2 SYGVNS. The CDR3 has 13 residues. V shed 5 bases, J shed 0 bases, and the junction held 1 base outside the gene matches. The CDR3 nucleotides read TGTGCCAGCAGTCCAGGGGGCTCCTACGAGCAGTACTTC. As protein: CASSPGGSYEQYF.

In DNA, the CDR3 is TGCGCCAGCAGCTTGATCCAAATGAACACTGAAGCTTTCTTT. Protein product: CASSLIQMNTEAFF. The chain combines TRBV5-1 with TRBJ1-1; D is uncertain. Per the germline V gene, CDR1 is SGHRS and CDR2 is YFSETQ. V dropped 1 base and J dropped 0 bases, with 7 bases sitting between them. The CDR3 runs to 14 residues.

This sequence joins TRBV9 and TRBJ1-5, with TRBD1 matching 8 bases. In germline, CDR1 is SGDLS, CDR2 YYNGEE. Trimming removed 0 bases from V and 5 bases from J; junction bases left unmatched: 4. This CDR3 is 15 amino acids long. The CDR3 nucleotides read TGTGCCAGCAGCGTAGACGGACAGGGTTATCAGCCCCAGCATTTT. Translation: CASSVDGQGYQPQHF.

The chain employs TRBV11-3 and TRBJ2-5; D unclear. The CDR3 spans 13 residues. Germline V gene sequence: CDR1 SGHNT, CDR2 YENEEA. The germline V and J ends were trimmed by 2 bases and 2 bases, with 6 bases remaining between them. CDR3 amino acids: CASSLIGQETQYF. The CDR3 coding sequence is TGTGCCAGCAGCTTAATCGGGCAAGAGACCCAGTACTTC.

The chain has TRBV10-1 and TRBJ2-7; the match to TRBD1 covers 9 bases. There are 15 residues in the CDR3. Germline lookup yields CDR1 WNHNN and CDR2 SYGVQD (reference sequence). The trim removed 1 base at V and 4 bases at J, leaving 5 bases unmatched. The CDR3 reads CASSEWTGAFYEQYF. CDR3 in DNA: TGCGCCAGCAGTGAGTGGACAGGGGCGTTTTACGAGCAGTACTTC.

This clone showed up just a few times. This chain connects TRBV5-4 to TRBJ2-7, with no clear D. The CDR3 loop spans 11 amino acids. Germline V gene sequence: CDR1 SGHNT, CDR2 YYREEE (reference sequence). V was pared by 10 bases and J by 3 bases, with 11 bases between. Here the CDR3 DNA reads TGTGCCTTCGGGTCCTACTACGAGCAGTACTTC. Translating it yields CAFGSYYEQYF. The variable domain in full, with the rest retrieved from reference TRBV5-4 and TRBJ2-7, is ETGVTQSPTHLIKTRGQQVTLRCSSQSGHNTVSWYQQALGQGPQFIFQYYREEENGRGNFPPRFSGLQFPNYSSELNVNALELDDSALYLCAFGSYYEQYFGPGTRLTVT.

CDR3 bases: TGTGCCAGCGGGGAGGGGCCAGTATCTGGAAACACCATATATTTT. It yields the protein CASGEGPVSGNTIYF. The V call is TRBV27, the J call TRBJ1-3, with D possibly matching TRBD1 (5 bases). Germline V gene data show CDR1 as MNHEY and CDR2 as SMNVEV (reference sequence). V shed 8 bases and J shed 1 base, with 15 bases lying between them. There are 15 residues in the CDR3.

The J gene is TRBJ2-1, the V gene TRBV5-1, with TRBD2 identical over 8 bases. V lost 3 bases to trimming and J lost 5 bases; unmatched junction nucleotides: 7. The CDR3 runs to 15 residues. Germline CDR1 is SGHRS and CDR2 is YFSETQ. In nucleotides, the CDR3 is TGCGCCAGCAGCTCAAGCGGGGGACTTAACAATGAGCAGTTCTTC. Protein sequence: CASSSSGGLNNEQFF.

This rearrangement joins TRBV7-2 to TRBJ2-7; D unclear. This CDR3 is built from 15 residues. The germline V and J ends were trimmed by 1 base and 1 base, with 11 bases remaining between them. Germline CDR1 reads SGHTA; CDR2 reads FQGNSA. The CDR3 sequence: CASSLEWAPSYEQYF. The DNA of the CDR3 is TGTGCCAGCAGCTTAGAGTGGGCGCCATCCTACGAGCAGTACTTC.

The CDR3 sequence is CASSLLRGATGELFF. The CDR3 DNA follows: TGTGCCAGCAGCCTTCTTCGCGGGGCCACCGGGGAGCTGTTTTTT. The rearrangement joins TRBV5-4 to TRBJ2-2, with D maybe TRBD2 (6 bases). In germline, CDR1 is SGHNT, CDR2 YYREEE (reference sequence). Trimming removed 4 bases at V and 4 bases at J, with 14 bases between. This CDR3 contains 15 residues.

This sequence joins TRBV5-8 and TRBJ2-7; the D is unclear. Looked up from germline, CDR1 is SGHTS and CDR2 is YDEGEE. Trimming removed 4 bases at V and 2 bases at J, with 10 bases between. The CDR3 spans 13 residues. In DNA, the CDR3 is TGTGCCAGCAGCCCCTCTCGTCCCTACGAGCAGTACTTC. Residues: CASSPSRPYEQYF.

The chain has TRBV27 and TRBJ1-1, with a possible D match to TRBD1 (6 bases). CDR1 and CDR2 from the germline V gene are MNHEY and SMNVEV (reference sequence). Between the trimmed V and J ends, which lost 3 bases and 9 bases, there was a span of 17 bases. This CDR3 comprises 14 residues. This CDR3 is CASSLAGGTRKAFF. The CDR3 region has the DNA TGTGCCAGCAGTTTGGCGGGGGGCACGAGGAAAGCTTTCTTT.

The J gene is TRBJ1-6, the V gene TRBV5-5; D may be TRBD1 (5 bases). The CDR3 is 13 amino acids. Trimming took off 1 base at V and 9 bases at J, with 8 bases between the two ends. The germline gives CDR1 SGHKS, CDR2 YYEKEE (reference sequence). The CDR3: CASSLTGLSPLHF. The CDR3 DNA reads as TGTGCCAGCAGCTTGACAGGCCTTTCACCCCTCCACTTT.

The V and J genes are TRBV30 and TRBJ2-7; the match to TRBD1 covers 8 bases. V trimming: 1 base; J trimming: 0 bases; junction bases outside the gene matches: 2. The germline gives CDR1 GTSNPN, CDR2 SVGIG (reference sequence). This CDR3 contains 14 residues. The CDR3 reads CAWSGTGSSYEQYF. CDR3 coding DNA: TGTGCCTGGAGTGGGACAGGGAGCTCCTACGAGCAGTACTTC. The full variable domain, rest sourced from reference TRBV30 and TRBJ2-7, is SQTIHQWPATLVQPVGSPLSLECTVEGTSNPNLYWYRQAAGRGLQLLFYSVGIGQISSEVPQNLSASRPQDRQFILSSKKLLLSDSGFYLCAWSGTGSSYEQYFGPGTRLTVT.

The table lists this clone with a count of one. The chain's CDR3 is CASKLLAGANTDTQYF. For the CDR3, the DNA is TGTGCCAGCAAACTACTAGCGGGGGCGAACACAGATACGCAGTATTTT. The chain combines TRBV2 with TRBJ2-3; 11 bases align to TRBD2. Germline trimming cut 7 bases from V and 2 bases from J; bases unmatched to any gene: 8. This CDR3 has 16 amino acids. The germline gives CDR1 SNHLY, CDR2 FYNNEI.

The chain combines TRBV7-9 with TRBJ2-7, with 9 bases fitting TRBD1. Looked up from germline, CDR1 is SEHNR and CDR2 is FQNEAQ (reference sequence). The CDR3 has 14 amino acids. V lost 4 bases and J lost 4; bases outside the gene matches: 5. This CDR3 is CASSSTDRGYEQYF. The CDR3 DNA reads TGTGCCAGCAGCTCCACGGACAGGGGTTACGAGCAGTACTTC.

J is TRBJ2-5 and V is TRBV18, with 7 positions matching TRBD1. In germline, CDR1 is KGHSH, CDR2 LQKENI. The CDR3 consists of 15 residues. V lost 2 bases, J lost 3 bases, and 6 bases stayed unmatched. The CDR3 DNA sequence: TGTGCCAGCTCACCAGTGCAGGGGGTGAAAGAGACCCAGTACTTC. Its translation is CASSPVQGVKETQYF.

V usage is TRBV11-3 and J usage is TRBJ2-1, with TRBD1 as a possible D gene (5 bases). Per germline, CDR1 SGHNT and CDR2 YENEEA. The CDR3 extends over 14 amino acids. V was pared by 2 bases and J by 1 base, with 6 bases between. CDR3: CASSLKGSYNEQFF. CDR3 DNA: TGTGCCAGCAGCTTAAAGGGGTCCTACAATGAGCAGTTCTTC.

The chain combines TRBV5-8 with TRBJ1-1, with TRBD1 matching 8 bases. CDR1 is SGHTS and CDR2 is YDEGEE in the germline V gene. This CDR3 is built from 15 residues. After removal of 6 bases from V and 5 bases from J, the junction contained 12 bases not matched to a gene. This CDR3 reads CASNPLRQGITEAFF. The CDR3 bases are TGTGCCAGCAATCCCCTCAGACAGGGGATAACTGAAGCTTTCTTT.

The chain has TRBV19 and TRBJ1-4; D perhaps matches TRBD1 (5 bases). The CDR3 spans 15 residues. Trimming removed 5 bases from V and 4 bases from J, with 14 bases in between. CDR1 is LNHDA, CDR2 SQIVND, per germline (reference sequence). The CDR3 coding sequence is TGTGCCAGTAGTTCGGGGGTGTATGGTAATGAAAAACTGTTTTTT. The encoded protein is CASSSGVYGNEKLFF.

This clone is a singleton in its sample. This chain uses TRBV5-1 with TRBJ2-5, with 9 bases identical to TRBD1. Germline V lookup: CDR1 SGHRS, CDR2 YFSETQ. This CDR3 has 14 residues. The trim removed 5 bases at V and 5 bases at J, leaving 7 bases unmatched. CDR3 coding DNA: TGCGCCAGCAGTCAGACAGGGGGATACGAGACCCAGTACTTC. Encoded protein: CASSQTGGYETQYF.

The chain couples TRBV7-9 to TRBJ2-7; D gene ambiguous. Per germline, CDR1 SEHNR and CDR2 FQNEAQ (reference sequence). The V end was cut by 5 bases, the J end by 3 bases, with 17 bases between. CDR3 length: 15 residues. The CDR3 reads CASSSRGGGNYEQYF. CDR3 DNA sequence: TGTGCCAGCAGCAGCCGAGGCGGCGGAAACTACGAGCAGTACTTC.

J is TRBJ1-2 and V is TRBV18; D is possibly TRBD1 (5 bases). The CDR3 spans 18 residues. CDR1 KGHSH and CDR2 LQKENI come from the germline V gene. Trimming took off 3 bases at V and 3 bases at J, with 23 bases between the two ends. The CDR3 reads CASSPQGLTASRDYGYTF. The CDR3 region has the DNA TGTGCCAGCTCACCGCAGGGTCTTACGGCCTCACGGGACTATGGCTACACCTTC.

This clone showed up just once. The chain combines TRBV2 with TRBJ2-7, with D tentatively TRBD1 (5 bases). This CDR3 region has 11 residues. CDR1 and CDR2 (germline): SNHLY, FYNNEI. With 6 bases removed from V and 5 bases from J, the gap between germline ends came to 8 bases. CDR3 amino acids: CASRGRDEQYF. The CDR3, as DNA: TGTGCCAGCAGGGGCAGGGACGAGCAGTACTTC.

This clone was observed a single time. This chain links TRBV10-3 with TRBJ2-5; perhaps TRBD2 as D (6 bases). Germline V gene sequence: CDR1 ENHRY, CDR2 SYGVKD. V lost 4 bases to trimming and J lost 3 bases, with 9 bases between them. This CDR3 region has 13 residues. In DNA form, the CDR3 reads TGTGCCATCAGTGGGGACTTAAAAGAGACCCAGTACTTC. As protein: CAISGDLKETQYF.